This T cell receptor beta chain was captured by sequencing in a study of blood T cell repertoires in COVID-19. Across the study: Spain, Italy and the United States supplied samples that represented acute and convalescent COVID-19.

Sequencing was performed with immunoSEQ multiplex PCR; in TCRdb, only in-frame clones are kept and a portion is missing. Seen here are about 250,000 clones, more than 75% observed once, and the top ten hold around 1.7%. Recruits, aged about 18 to 95 years, lived in 24 US areas. Clinical history reported by participants formed the basis on which cohorts were assigned. Recovered Cohort 3 donors showed two negative PCRs, clearance, or symptom resolution. The sequenced sample consisted of PBMCs or T cells enriched from blood (not recorded which). The clonotype comes from a man aged 35 to 55 who had recovered from COVID-19.

CDR3 in amino acids: CASGQGHTGELFF. CDR3 in DNA: TGTGCCAGCGGCCAGGGTCACACCGGGGAGCTGTTTTTT. V usage is TRBV9 and J usage is TRBJ2-2; D possibly corresponds to TRBD1 (5 bases). The CDR3 runs 13 residues. Germline CDR1 is SGDLS and CDR2 is YYNGEE. V lost 7 bases to trimming and J lost 3 bases, with 10 bases between them.